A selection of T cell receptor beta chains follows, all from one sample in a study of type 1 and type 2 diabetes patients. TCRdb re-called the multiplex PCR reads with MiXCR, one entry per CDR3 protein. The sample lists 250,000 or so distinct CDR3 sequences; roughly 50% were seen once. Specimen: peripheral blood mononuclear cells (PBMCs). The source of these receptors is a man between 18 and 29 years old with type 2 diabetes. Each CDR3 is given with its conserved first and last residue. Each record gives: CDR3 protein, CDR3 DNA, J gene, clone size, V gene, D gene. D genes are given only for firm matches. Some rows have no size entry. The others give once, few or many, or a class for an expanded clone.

cdr3_aa: CASSLADRQGYEQYF
cdr3_nt: TGTGCCAGCAGCTTGGCCGATCGGCAGGGCTACGAGCAGTACTTC
j_call: TRBJ2-7
clone_size: NA
v_call: TRBV5-8
d_call: NA

cdr3_aa: CASSDPPGENGYTF
cdr3_nt: TGTGCCAGCAGTGACCCACCGGGCGAGAATGGCTACACCTTC
j_call: TRBJ1-2
clone_size: many
v_call: TRBV25-1
d_call: NA

cdr3_aa: CASSQDWAQGGTDTQYF
cdr3_nt: TGTGCCAGCAGTCAAGACTGGGCACAGGGAGGCACAGATACGCAGTATTTT
j_call: TRBJ2-3
clone_size: few
v_call: TRBV25-1
d_call: NA

cdr3_aa: CSVVGVGVYEQYF
cdr3_nt: TGCAGCGTTGTAGGCGTGGGAGTGTACGAGCAGTACTTC
j_call: TRBJ2-7
clone_size: NA
v_call: TRBV29-1
d_call: NA

cdr3_aa: CASSESKGWTEAFF
cdr3_nt: TGCGCCAGCAGTGAGTCGAAAGGGTGGACTGAAGCTTTCTTT
j_call: TRBJ1-1
clone_size: many
v_call: TRBV10-2
d_call: NA

cdr3_aa: CASSKGQDYGYTF
cdr3_nt: TGTGCCAGCAGCAAGGGACAGGACTATGGCTACACCTTC
j_call: TRBJ1-2
clone_size: few
v_call: TRBV2
d_call: TRBD1

cdr3_aa: CASSTRTSGSYEQYF
cdr3_nt: TGTGCCAGTAGTACCAGGACTAGCGGGAGCTACGAGCAGTACTTC
j_call: TRBJ2-7
clone_size: NA
v_call: TRBV19
d_call: TRBD2

cdr3_aa: CASSEARGSGATYNEQFF
cdr3_nt: TGTGCCAGCAGTGAAGCGAGGGGTAGCGGGGCCACCTACAATGAGCAGTTCTTC
j_call: TRBJ2-1
clone_size: NA
v_call: TRBV2
d_call: TRBD2

cdr3_aa: CASSPLGQSRYGYTF
cdr3_nt: TGTGCCAGTAGTCCCCTAGGACAGTCTCGCTATGGCTACACCTTC
j_call: TRBJ1-2
clone_size: NA
v_call: TRBV19
d_call: NA

cdr3_aa: CSARAFNLRTSGKILDYNEQFF
cdr3_nt: TGCAGTGCTAGAGCGTTCAACCTCCGGACTAGCGGGAAGATACTAGACTACAATGAGCAGTTCTTC
j_call: TRBJ2-1
clone_size: NA
v_call: TRBV20-1
d_call: TRBD2

cdr3_aa: CASSTGGASYEQYF
cdr3_nt: TGTGCCAGCAGTACAGGGGGCGCATCGTACGAGCAGTACTTC
j_call: TRBJ2-7
clone_size: NA
v_call: TRBV6-1
d_call: TRBD1

cdr3_aa: CAISESARYYGYTF
cdr3_nt: TGTGCCATCAGTGAGTCAGCCAGGTACTATGGCTACACCTTC
j_call: TRBJ1-2
clone_size: many
v_call: TRBV10-3
d_call: NA

cdr3_aa: CASSPGAIDTQYF
cdr3_nt: TGTGCCAGCAGCCCAGGGGCTATAGATACGCAGTATTTT
j_call: TRBJ2-3
clone_size: NA
v_call: TRBV12-3/TRBV12-4
d_call: NA

cdr3_aa: CASSIRQGSSYNEQFF
cdr3_nt: TGTGCCAGCAGCATCCGACAGGGAAGCTCCTACAATGAGCAGTTCTTC
j_call: TRBJ2-1
clone_size: NA
v_call: TRBV9
d_call: TRBD1

cdr3_aa: CASSMGLAEEAGELFF
cdr3_nt: TGTGCCAGTAGTATGGGACTAGCGGAGGAGGCCGGGGAGCTGTTTTTT
j_call: TRBJ2-2
clone_size: NA
v_call: TRBV19
d_call: TRBD2

cdr3_aa: CASSFRANEALHF
cdr3_nt: TGTGCCAGCAGCTTCCGGGCAAACGAGGCCCTCCACTTT
j_call: TRBJ1-6
clone_size: NA
v_call: TRBV12-3/TRBV12-4
d_call: NA

cdr3_aa: CASSEAPTGYDEKLFF
cdr3_nt: TGTGCCAGCAGTGAAGCGCCCACAGGCTATGATGAAAAACTGTTTTTT
j_call: TRBJ1-4
clone_size: NA
v_call: TRBV19
d_call: NA

cdr3_aa: CATSRELEGGNTGELFF
cdr3_nt: TGTGCCACCAGCAGAGAGTTAGAGGGGGGGAACACCGGGGAGCTGTTTTTT
j_call: TRBJ2-2
clone_size: few
v_call: TRBV15
d_call: NA

cdr3_aa: CASSSTSGRPENTGELFF
cdr3_nt: TGTGCCAGCAGTTCGACTAGCGGGAGGCCCGAGAACACCGGGGAGCTGTTTTTT
j_call: TRBJ2-2
clone_size: NA
v_call: TRBV13
d_call: TRBD2

cdr3_aa: CAWSSGQRGEQFF
cdr3_nt: TGTGCCTGGAGCTCGGGTCAGCGGGGTGAGCAGTTCTTC
j_call: TRBJ2-1
clone_size: few
v_call: TRBV30
d_call: TRBD2

cdr3_aa: CASSMSTGSGANVLTF
cdr3_nt: TGTGCCAGTAGTATGTCGACAGGGTCCGGGGCCAACGTCCTGACTTTC
j_call: TRBJ2-6
clone_size: NA
v_call: TRBV19
d_call: TRBD1

cdr3_aa: CSARTGRWGYTF
cdr3_nt: TGCAGTGCTAGGACAGGGCGGTGGGGCTACACCTTC
j_call: TRBJ1-2
clone_size: NA
v_call: TRBV20-1
d_call: TRBD1

cdr3_aa: CSANFGTAYEQYF
cdr3_nt: TGCAGTGCTAACTTTGGGACCGCCTACGAGCAGTACTTC
j_call: TRBJ2-7
clone_size: few
v_call: TRBV20-1
d_call: NA

cdr3_aa: CAISEWDRGQETQYF
cdr3_nt: TGTGCCATCAGTGAGTGGGACAGGGGCCAAGAGACCCAGTACTTC
j_call: TRBJ2-5
clone_size: many
v_call: TRBV10-3
d_call: TRBD1

cdr3_aa: CSADRRAGELFF
cdr3_nt: TGCAGCGCCGACAGAAGGGCCGGGGAGCTGTTTTTT
j_call: TRBJ2-2
clone_size: NA
v_call: TRBV29-1
d_call: NA

cdr3_aa: CASSVASSDYEQYF
cdr3_nt: TGTGCCAGCAGCGTAGCCTCGTCCGATTACGAGCAGTACTTC
j_call: TRBJ2-7
clone_size: NA
v_call: TRBV9
d_call: NA

cdr3_aa: CASSPQGLGNTIYF
cdr3_nt: TGTGCCAGCAGTCCACAGGGGCTTGGAAACACCATATATTTT
j_call: TRBJ1-3
clone_size: NA
v_call: TRBV14
d_call: TRBD1

cdr3_aa: CSAPDLTSGSYEQYF
cdr3_nt: TGCAGTGCCCCGGACCTGACTAGCGGCTCCTACGAGCAGTACTTC
j_call: TRBJ2-7
clone_size: NA
v_call: TRBV20-1
d_call: TRBD2

cdr3_aa: CASSQDSDYEQYF
cdr3_nt: TGCGCCAGCAGCCAGGACAGCGACTACGAGCAGTACTTC
j_call: TRBJ2-7
clone_size: few
v_call: TRBV4-1
d_call: NA

cdr3_aa: CASSENLGVNEQFF
cdr3_nt: TGTGCCAGCAGTGAAAATTTAGGGGTCAATGAGCAGTTCTTC
j_call: TRBJ2-1
clone_size: NA
v_call: TRBV2
d_call: NA

cdr3_aa: CASSWTGGNSPLHF
cdr3_nt: TGTGCCAGCAGTTGGACAGGGGGGAATTCACCCCTCCACTTT
j_call: TRBJ1-6
clone_size: few
v_call: TRBV7-8
d_call: TRBD1

cdr3_aa: CASSRGDAYEQYF
cdr3_nt: TGTGCCAGCAGCAGGGGGGATGCCTACGAGCAGTACTTC
j_call: TRBJ2-7
clone_size: NA
v_call: TRBV9
d_call: NA

cdr3_aa: CASSDERNEQFF
cdr3_nt: TGCGCCAGCAGTGATGAGCGGAATGAGCAGTTCTTC
j_call: TRBJ2-1
clone_size: NA
v_call: TRBV10-1
d_call: NA

cdr3_aa: CASSILGSASGYTF
cdr3_nt: TGTGCCAGTAGTATACTAGGATCGGCGAGTGGCTACACCTTC
j_call: TRBJ1-2
clone_size: few
v_call: TRBV19
d_call: NA

cdr3_aa: CSARSRGGGGYEQYF
cdr3_nt: TGCAGTGCCAGATCTCGGGGAGGGGGTGGTTACGAGCAGTACTTC
j_call: TRBJ2-7
clone_size: NA
v_call: TRBV20-1
d_call: NA

cdr3_aa: CAWSEGFYGYTF
cdr3_nt: TGTGCCTGGAGTGAGGGGTTTTATGGCTACACCTTC
j_call: TRBJ1-2
clone_size: few
v_call: TRBV30
d_call: NA

cdr3_aa: CATRSLTGDDEQYF
cdr3_nt: TGTGCCACCCGCAGCTTGACAGGGGACGACGAGCAGTACTTC
j_call: TRBJ2-7
clone_size: few
v_call: TRBV19
d_call: TRBD1

cdr3_aa: CASRPELAGGHEQFF
cdr3_nt: TGTGCCAGCAGGCCCGAGCTAGCGGGAGGGCATGAGCAGTTCTTC
j_call: TRBJ2-1
clone_size: few
v_call: TRBV28
d_call: TRBD2

cdr3_aa: CATKTSGTDTQYF
cdr3_nt: TGTGCCACTAAGACTAGCGGCACAGATACGCAGTATTTT
j_call: TRBJ2-3
clone_size: few
v_call: TRBV15
d_call: TRBD2

cdr3_aa: CASSQVYERGIGGSYNEQFF
cdr3_nt: TGTGCCAGCAGCCAAGTTTACGAGCGGGGGATTGGAGGCTCCTACAATGAGCAGTTCTTC
j_call: TRBJ2-1
clone_size: NA
v_call: TRBV14
d_call: TRBD2

cdr3_aa: CASSLQSPNEQFF
cdr3_nt: TGTGCCAGCAGCTTGCAGTCCCCGAATGAGCAGTTCTTC
j_call: TRBJ2-1
clone_size: NA
v_call: TRBV11-1
d_call: NA